The 30 T cell receptor beta chains in this list originate from one sample, sequenced in a study of blood T cell repertoires in COVID-19. Profiled with immunoSEQ multiplex PCR; TCRdb holds only in-frame clones, not every one. Here the sample spans 15,000 to 20,000 clones, roughly 88% being singletons. Sequenced sample: peripheral blood. These receptors all stem from a human donor in a cohort sampled during active COVID-19.

The rearrangement uses TRBV5-1 and TRBJ2-1, with 9 nucleotides matching TRBD2. Germline trimming cut 2 bases from V and 3 bases from J; bases unmatched to any gene: 12. In germline, CDR1 is SGHRS, CDR2 YFSETQ. This CDR3 has 18 amino acids. CDR3 DNA: TGCGCCAGCAGCTTCCTACCTCTTAGCGGGAGTCGCTACAATGAGCAGTTCTTC. Its protein is CASSFLPLSGSRYNEQFF.

This chain connects TRBV5-8 to TRBJ1-3, with D possibly matching TRBD1 (5 bases). With 9 bases removed from V and 4 bases from J, the gap between germline ends came to 11 bases. The CDR3 runs to 12 residues. Germline V lookup: CDR1 SGHTS, CDR2 YDEGEE. The CDR3 bases are TGTGCCAACGGACACCTGGGAAACACCATATATTTT. It yields the protein CANGHLGNTIYF. Full variable domain (rest looked up from reference TRBV5-8 and TRBJ1-3): EAGVTQSPTHLIKTRGQQATLRCSPISGHTSVYWYQQALGLGLQFLLWYDEGEERNRGNFPPRFSGRQFPNYSSELNVNALELEDSALYLCANGHLGNTIYFGEGSWLTVV.

This chain connects TRBV6-5 to TRBJ2-3; D perhaps matches TRBD2 (5 bases). The CDR3 loop spans 14 amino acids. Trimming took 7 bases from V and 2 from J, leaving 13 bases between them. Germline values: CDR1 MNHEY, CDR2 SVGAGI. Here the CDR3 DNA reads TGTGCCAGCACCCCGGGGATCTCCACAGATACGCAGTATTTT. It yields the protein CASTPGISTDTQYF.

This chain links TRBV5-1 with TRBJ1-3; D unclear. The CDR3 is 14 amino acids. CDR1 is SGHRS, CDR2 YFSETQ, per germline. V was clipped by 5 bases and J by 1 base, with 10 bases between them. The CDR3 protein is CASSPSLSGNTIYF. The CDR3 DNA reads TGCGCCAGCAGTCCGTCCCTTTCTGGAAACACCATATATTTT. Using reference TRBV5-1 and TRBJ1-3 for the parts outside the CDR3, the full variable domain is KAGVTQTPRYLIKTRGQQVTLSCSPISGHRSVSWYQQTPGQGLQFLFEYFSETQRNKGNFPGRFSGRQFSNSRSEMNVSTLELGDSALYLCASSPSLSGNTIYFGEGSWLTVV.

The V gene is TRBV7-3, the J gene TRBJ2-1; 7 bases are shared with TRBD2. The germline gives CDR1 SGHTA, CDR2 FQGTGA. Unmatched junction bases numbered 8, after V lost 5 bases and J lost 4 bases. CDR3 length: 15 residues. CDR3 sequence: CASSPSGKGYNEQFF. The CDR3 DNA reads TGTGCCAGCAGCCCGAGCGGGAAAGGATACAATGAGCAGTTCTTC.

CDR3 region: CASSEGQGFEKLFF. CDR3 bases: TGTGCCAGCAGTGAAGGACAGGGTTTTGAAAAACTGTTTTTT. V gene TRBV6-1 combines with J gene TRBJ1-4; TRBD1 matches at 7 bases. The CDR3 has 14 amino acids. With 1 base clipped from V and 7 bases from J, the junction kept 3 bases outside the gene matches. CDR1 is MNHNS, CDR2 SASEGT, per germline.

The gene calls are TRBV11-2 and TRBJ1-6, with D uncertain. Germline values: CDR1 SGHAT, CDR2 FQNNGV. V dropped 0 bases and J dropped 7 bases, with 4 bases sitting between them. This CDR3 has 13 residues. The DNA for the CDR3 is TGTGCCAGCAGCTTAGACTTGAATTCACCCCTCCACTTT. It specifies CASSLDLNSPLHF.

The J gene is TRBJ1-1, the V gene TRBV6-6; TRBD1 is a possible D gene (6 bases). Germline-derived CDR1 and CDR2 are MNHNY and SVGAGI (reference sequence). V dropped 4 bases and J dropped 7 bases, with 7 bases sitting between them. CDR3 length equals 11 residues. CDR3 in amino acids: CASSSQGEAFF. The CDR3 bases are TGTGCCAGCAGTTCACAGGGTGAAGCTTTCTTT.

The chain joins TRBV19 to TRBJ1-2; TRBD1 matches at 10 bases. Germline CDR1 is LNHDA and CDR2 is SQIVND (reference sequence). This CDR3 has 14 amino acids. V gave up 5 bases and J gave up 2 bases; unmatched junction bases: 2. Here the CDR3 reads CASSAGQGNYGYTF. CDR3 nucleotides: TGTGCCAGTAGTGCGGGACAGGGGAACTATGGCTACACCTTC.

The chain uses TRBV3-1 (or the pseudogene TRBV3-2) and TRBJ1-1, with TRBD1 matching 7 bases. This CDR3 comprises 14 residues. Unmatched junction bases numbered 7, after V lost 1 base and J lost 8 bases. Germline V gene sequence: CDR1 LGHDT, CDR2 YNNKEL (reference sequence). Written as DNA, the CDR3 is TGTGCCAGCAGCCAAGGGGACAGATCCCGAGAAGCTTTCTTT. This codes for CASSQGDRSREAFF.

The chain joins TRBV5-1 to TRBJ2-3, with a possible D match to TRBD2 (6 bases). CDR1 and CDR2 (germline): SGHRS, YFSETQ. This CDR3 has 14 residues. Trimming took off 4 bases at V and 0 bases at J, with 9 bases between the two ends. The CDR3 region has the DNA TGCGCCAGCAGCCGGGGGACTAGCACAGATACGCAGTATTTT. Its translation is CASSRGTSTDTQYF.

The J gene is TRBJ2-7, the V gene TRBV29-1; 7 bases map to TRBD1. This CDR3 is 12 amino acids long. Germline V gene data show CDR1 as SQVTM and CDR2 as ANQGSEA. V trimming: 3 bases; J trimming: 6 bases; junction bases outside the gene matches: 5. The CDR3: CSVDRQGREQYF. The CDR3 DNA reads TGCAGCGTTGACAGACAGGGTCGCGAGCAGTACTTC.

The genes are TRBV3-1 (or the pseudogene TRBV3-2) and TRBJ2-2; 9 bases fit TRBD2. J was trimmed by 9 bases and V by 4 bases; bases with no gene match: 15. CDR1 LGHDT and CDR2 YNNKEL come from the germline V gene (reference sequence). This CDR3 comprises 17 residues. The CDR3 loop reads CASSPRGTSTKKRELFF. CDR3 DNA: TGTGCCAGCAGCCCCCGTGGGACTAGCACAAAGAAGAGGGAGCTGTTTTTT.

This rearrangement joins TRBV12-3 or TRBV12-4 to TRBJ2-1; 7 bases map to TRBD1. The ends lost 6 bases at V and 10 bases at J; junction bases unmatched: 6. The CDR3 contains 12 residues. CDR3 region: CASSRQGPEQFF. The CDR3 bases are TGTGCCAGCAGCAGACAGGGCCCGGAGCAGTTCTTC.

This clone was seen a few times. The rearrangement joins TRBV7-9 to TRBJ2-2; TRBD2 agrees at 14 bases. Germline V gene data show CDR1 as SEHNR and CDR2 as FQNEAQ (reference sequence). The CDR3 is 17 residues long. V trimming: 7 bases; J trimming: 6 bases; junction bases outside the gene matches: 10. The CDR3 here is CASILGLAGVSPGELFF. CDR3 DNA: TGTGCCAGCATCCTGGGACTAGCGGGGGTGAGCCCCGGGGAGCTGTTTTTT.

This clone was recorded only once. The V call is TRBV3-1 (or the pseudogene TRBV3-2), the J call TRBJ2-1; D is perhaps TRBD2 (5 bases). Trimming pared 6 bases from V and 2 bases from J, leaving 23 bases between. This CDR3 has 18 residues. Per the germline V gene, CDR1 is LGHDT and CDR2 is YNNKEL (reference sequence). The CDR3 here is CASSPRWAGLFPYNEQFF. CDR3 sequence (DNA): TGTGCCAGCAGTCCCCGTTGGGCGGGTCTATTCCCCTACAATGAGCAGTTCTTC.

The chain recombines TRBV30 with TRBJ1-2, with D maybe TRBD1 (5 bases). V lost 7 bases, J lost 1 base, and 16 bases lay in between. Per the germline V gene, CDR1 is GTSNPN and CDR2 is SVGIG (reference sequence). The CDR3 covers 14 residues. For the CDR3, the DNA is TGTGCCTCGTTCCGGGGACTTTTTAACTATGGCTACACCTTC. Protein: CASFRGLFNYGYTF.

The rearrangement links TRBV7-9 to TRBJ1-4, with D maybe TRBD1 (5 bases). The CDR3 length is 15 residues. V shed 1 base and J shed 7 bases, with 13 bases lying between them. The germline V gene has CDR1 SEHNR and CDR2 FQNEAQ (reference sequence). CDR3 amino acids: CASSLGVGDSEKLFF. The CDR3 DNA is TGTGCCAGCAGCTTAGGGGTTGGTGACAGTGAAAAACTGTTTTTT.

The rearrangement uses TRBV11-3 and TRBJ2-7, with 8 bases matching TRBD1. This CDR3 region has 14 residues. With 4 bases clipped from V and 4 bases from J, the junction kept 6 bases outside the gene matches. The V gene's germline CDR1 is SGHNT and CDR2 YENEEA. The DNA of the CDR3 is TGTGCCAGCAGCTCCAGGGGGCAACTATACGAGCAGTACTTC. Encoded protein: CASSSRGQLYEQYF.

This rearrangement joins TRBV19 to TRBJ2-4, with TRBD1 identical over 10 bases. Looked up from germline, CDR1 is LNHDA and CDR2 is SQIVND (reference sequence). CDR3 length equals 11 residues. The V gene end was trimmed by 5 bases and the J gene end by 14 bases; junction bases not matched to a gene: 3. The CDR3, as DNA: TGTGCCAGTAGTGACAGGGGGCCGGAGTACTTC. Amino acids: CASSDRGPEYF. Full variable domain (rest looked up from reference TRBV19 and TRBJ2-4): DGGITQSPKYLFRKEGQNVTLSCEQNLNHDAMYWYRQDPGQGLRLIYYSQIVNDFQKGDIAEGYSVSREKKESFPLTVTSAQKNPTAFYLCASSDRGPEYFGAGTRLSVL.

The genes are TRBV3-1 (or the pseudogene TRBV3-2) and TRBJ2-3; D not resolved. Germline CDR1 reads LGHDT; CDR2 reads YNNKEL (reference sequence). This CDR3 contains 12 residues. Trimming stripped 3 bases from V and 4 bases from J, with 5 bases between. The CDR3 sequence is CASSHPADTQYF. The DNA of the CDR3 is TGTGCCAGCAGCCATCCAGCAGATACGCAGTATTTT.

The V call is TRBV7-9, the J call TRBJ1-1, with TRBD1 matching 10 bases. Germline V lookup: CDR1 SEHNR, CDR2 FQNEAQ (reference sequence). V shed 5 bases and J 1 base; nucleotides not matched to a gene: 4. This CDR3 is built from 15 residues. The CDR3 is CASSQGQGSNTEAFF. CDR3 nucleotides: TGTGCCAGCAGCCAGGGACAGGGGTCGAACACTGAAGCTTTCTTT.

The V call is TRBV6-2 or TRBV6-3, the J call TRBJ2-7; 10 bases are a match to TRBD1. Trimming removed 6 bases from V and 6 bases from J; junction bases left unmatched: 11. Germline values: CDR1 MNHEY, CDR2 SVGEGT. The CDR3 spans 15 residues. In DNA form, the CDR3 reads TGTGCCAGCAGCCTCAGGACAGGGGGGAGGTCCGAGCAGTACTTC. It translates to CASSLRTGGRSEQYF.

The chain carries TRBV6-6 and TRBJ2-3; the D is unclear. Germline loops: CDR1 MNHNY, CDR2 SVGAGI (reference sequence). This CDR3 region has 14 residues. V was clipped by 2 bases and J by 3 bases, with 9 bases between them. CDR3 sequence: CASSYTGRTDTQYF. The DNA of the CDR3 is TGTGCCAGCAGTTACACCGGTCGAACAGATACGCAGTATTTT.

The rearrangement links TRBV11-1 to TRBJ2-5; TRBD1 agrees at 10 bases. The trim removed 5 bases at V and 4 bases at J, leaving 1 base unmatched. The CDR3 has 13 residues. Germline V gives CDR1 SGHAT, CDR2 FQDESV (reference sequence). CDR3 sequence reads: CASSRDRGETQYF. CDR3 DNA: TGTGCCAGCAGCCGGGACAGGGGAGAGACCCAGTACTTC.

V is TRBV30 and J is TRBJ2-2; 7 nucleotides agree with TRBD1. Germline V gene sequence: CDR1 GTSNPN, CDR2 SVGIG (reference sequence). Unmatched junction bases numbered 10, after V lost 1 base and J lost 5 bases. CDR3 length: 16 amino acids. The CDR3 DNA sequence: TGTGCCTGGAGTGCCGGGACAGCCCCGTTGACCGGGGAGCTGTTTTTT. Translated, it gives CAWSAGTAPLTGELFF.

The rearrangement uses TRBV6-5 and TRBJ2-7, with D hard to call. The CDR3 length is 13 residues. V was pared by 0 bases and J by 4 bases, with 7 bases between. Per the germline V gene, CDR1 is MNHEY and CDR2 is SVGAGI. The CDR3, as DNA: TGTGCCAGCAGTTACTCCAACAGATACGAGCAGTACTTC. This codes for CASSYSNRYEQYF.

The V gene is TRBV23-1, the J gene TRBJ1-6; unclear D gene. TRBV23-1 is assigned to the ORF class and has an uncertain function. The CDR3 is 17 residues long. V was cut by 7 bases and J by 1 base, with 17 bases left in between. In DNA, the CDR3 is TGCGCCAGCACCCTACAGCCTGTCGAATCCTATAATTCACCCCTCCACTTT. Translated, it gives CASTLQPVESYNSPLHF.

This chain uses TRBV5-4 with TRBJ2-4; the match to TRBD2 covers 13 bases. V shed 4 bases and J 11 bases; nucleotides not matched to a gene: 9. Germline V gene data show CDR1 as SGHNT and CDR2 as YYREEE (reference sequence). The CDR3 has 15 residues. Written as DNA, the CDR3 is TGTGCCAGCAGCCGAAGTGGACTAGCGGGAGTCGTTCAGTACTTC. The encoded protein is CASSRSGLAGVVQYF.

In its sample, this clone was seen a few times. The chain uses TRBV5-1 and TRBJ1-5, with 7 bases that match TRBD1. This CDR3 is 14 amino acids long. The ends lost 5 bases at V and 4 bases at J; junction bases unmatched: 6. The V gene's germline CDR1 is SGHRS and CDR2 YFSETQ. The CDR3: CASRATGENQPQHF. The CDR3 DNA sequence: TGCGCCAGCAGGGCTACAGGGGAAAATCAGCCCCAGCATTTT.